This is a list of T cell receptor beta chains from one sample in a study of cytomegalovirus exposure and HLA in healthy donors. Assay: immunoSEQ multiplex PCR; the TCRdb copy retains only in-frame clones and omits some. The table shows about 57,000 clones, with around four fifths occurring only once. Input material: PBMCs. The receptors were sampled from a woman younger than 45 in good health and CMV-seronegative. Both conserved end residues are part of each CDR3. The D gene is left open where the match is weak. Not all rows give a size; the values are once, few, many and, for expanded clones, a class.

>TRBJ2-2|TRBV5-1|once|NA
TGCGCCAGCAGCCCAAATTTGGACAGCGCGAACACCGGGGAGCTGTTTTTT
CASSPNLDSANTGELFF
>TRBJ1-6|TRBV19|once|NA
TGTGCCAGTAGTCACAGGACGCCCACTTATAATTCACCCCTCCACTTT
CASSHRTPTYNSPLHF
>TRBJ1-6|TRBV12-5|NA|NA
TGTGCTAGTGGTTTGGTAGTTTCCACGGTGAATTCACCCCTCCACTTT
CASGLVVSTVNSPLHF
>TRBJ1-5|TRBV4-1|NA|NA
TGCGCCAGCAGCCAAGATTACACGATCCGCAATCAGCCCCAGCATTTT
CASSQDYTIRNQPQHF
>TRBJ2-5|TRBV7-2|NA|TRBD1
TGTGCCAGCAGCCCCCCGGTATTCGGGACAGTACAAGAGACCCAGTACTTC
CASSPPVFGTVQETQYF
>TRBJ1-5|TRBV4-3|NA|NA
TGCGCCAGCAGCCATAACCAGGGAGGTCAGCCCCAGCATTTT
CASSHNQGGQPQHF
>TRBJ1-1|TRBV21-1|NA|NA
TGTGCCAGCCCACAGGGGGAGGGCACTGAAGCTTTCTTT
CASPQGEGTEAFF
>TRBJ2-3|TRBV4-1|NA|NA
TGCGCCAGCAGCCGAAGGGGGAGGGTGGAAGATACGCAGTATTTT
CASSRRGRVEDTQYF
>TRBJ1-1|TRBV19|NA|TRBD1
TGTGCCAGTAGTATAACAGGGGGCTCGGGTACTGAAGCTTTCTTT
CASSITGGSGTEAFF
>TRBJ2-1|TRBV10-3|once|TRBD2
TGTGCCATCACTCCTAGCGGGGGGTATCTCTACAATGAGCAGTTCTTC
CAITPSGGYLYNEQFF
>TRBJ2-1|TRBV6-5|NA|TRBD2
TGTGCCAGCAGTTCTCCGAGCGGGGGGCGGAATGAGCAGTTCTTC
CASSSPSGGRNEQFF
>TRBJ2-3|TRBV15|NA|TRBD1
TGTGCCACCAGCAGAGATAAGGGGGCGCAGACAGATACGCAGTATTTT
CATSRDKGAQTDTQYF